Sequencing of this TCR beta chain was carried out in a study of T cells in Graves' hyperthyroidism and ophthalmopathy. General study findings and limits: Blood held most thyroid clonotypes expanded above 0.001 frequency.

V lost 4 bases, J lost 1 base, and 23 bases lay in between. CDR3 length: 19 amino acids. CDR1 is SGHTA, CDR2 FQGNSA, per germline. The TCR beta CDR3 regions underwent amplification using RNA transcripts as the source. The TCR CDR3 was amplified in a first-round RT-PCR using the HTBI primer set. TCRdb re-called the multiplex PCR reads through MiXCR, storing one row per CDR3 protein. The table has about 700,000 distinct CDR3 sequences, around 13% seen once; the top ten hold roughly 10%. A note on this clonotype: No antigen is known for it.

The PBMCs were sourced from fresh peripheral blood (more than 8.5 ml). The sample comprised blood. The TCR was taken from a woman younger than 30 with Graves' hyperthyroidism. This rearrangement joins TRBV7-2 to TRBJ2-4; D possibly corresponds to TRBD1 (6 bases). CDR3 residues: CASSSEGGWALDAKNIQYF. CDR3 bases: TGTGCCAGCAGCTCAGAAGGGGGTTGGGCTCTGGATGCCAAAAACATTCAGTACTTC.